Listed below are T cell receptor beta chains from one sample, sequenced in a study of human T cells and chemical hapten exposure. One entry per CDR3 protein, called by TCRdb with MiXCR from the 5' RACE reads. Of under 150,000 distinct CDR3 sequences in the sample, around 20% were seen once. Source of these receptors: a human donor in good health. The CDR3 runs from the conserved cysteine through the conserved F or W. The D gene is left open where the match is weak. A row's size may be missing; if present it is once, few, many or a size class.

j_gene	v_gene	d_gene	abundance	CDR3nt	CDR3aa
TRBJ1-2	TRBV6-5	.	few	TGTGCCAGCAGTTACTCGGCGTCCCCTAACTATGGCTACACCTTC	CASSYSASPNYGYTF
TRBJ2-7	TRBV7-8	TRBD2	.	TGTGCCAGCAGCTCCTGGGCGGAGCGGGGTGGGTACGAGCAGTACTTC	CASSSWAERGGYEQYF
TRBJ2-3	TRBV7-8	.	many	TGTGCCAGCAGCCCAGGGACCACAGATACGCAGTATTTT	CASSPGTTDTQYF
TRBJ2-3	TRBV6-1	.	.	TGTGCCAGCACCCCGTGGAGGGAGAGCACAGATACGCAGTATTTT	CASTPWRESTDTQYF
TRBJ1-1	TRBV5-1	.	few	TGCGCCAGCAGCTTTTCAGGGGTGTGGACTGAAGCTTTCTTT	CASSFSGVWTEAFF
TRBJ2-1	TRBV11-3	.	.	TGTGCCAGCAGCCCCTTCTCCGGGGGACCATACAATGAGCAGTTCTTC	CASSPFSGGPYNEQFF
TRBJ2-7	TRBV2	.	.	TGTGCCAGCACGACCAACGGCTACTACGAGCAGTACTTC	CASTTNGYYEQYF
TRBJ2-3	TRBV6-1	TRBD2	.	TGTGCCAGCAGGGGGACGCTAGCGGGTAGCGCCACAGATACGCAGTATTTT	CASRGTLAGSATDTQYF
TRBJ2-1	TRBV12-3/TRBV12-4	.	once	TGTGCCAGCAGTTTAACCAGGGGCATCCTGAATGAGCAGTTCTTC	CASSLTRGILNEQFF
TRBJ1-1	TRBV3-1	TRBD1	.	TGTGCCAGCAGCCAAGTGACAGGGGACACTGAAGCTTTCTTT	CASSQVTGDTEAFF
TRBJ2-1	TRBV7-2	.	few	TGTGCCAGCAGCTTATCAGGTTACGATGAGCAGTTCTTC	CASSLSGYDEQFF
TRBJ2-7	TRBV20-1	TRBD1	.	TGCAGTGCTAGGCCCCCGACAGGGGGTCTCGAGCAGTACTTC	CSARPPTGGLEQYF
TRBJ2-7	TRBV5-4	.	.	TGTGCCAGCAGCTTTCCTCCCGGGGTCGAGCAGTACTTC	CASSFPPGVEQYF
TRBJ1-2	TRBV27	.	.	TGTGCCAGCAGTTCAGTAGGAGGGATAGAAGGCTACACCTTC	CASSSVGGIEGYTF
TRBJ1-6	TRBV30	.	few	TGTGCCTGGAGCAGTAGGGGCGGTGGTTCACCCCTCCACTTT	CAWSSRGGGSPLHF
TRBJ1-2	TRBV7-9	.	few	TGTGCCAGCAGCCGGGAGGGATTTCTGGTAGGCTACACCTTC	CASSREGFLVGYTF
TRBJ1-6	TRBV20-1	.	.	TGCAGTGCGTCTACAGTGAATGATTCACCCCTCCACTTT	CSASTVNDSPLHF
TRBJ2-3	TRBV6-1	.	.	TGTGCCGGCCTAAAAGTAGGGGGCACAGATACGCAGTATTTT	CAGLKVGGTDTQYF
TRBJ2-1	TRBV19	TRBD1	few	TGTGCCAGTAGTATCTCCCGGGACAGTGTCAATGAGCAGTTCTTC	CASSISRDSVNEQFF
TRBJ2-7	TRBV11-3	TRBD1	.	TGTGCCAGCAGTCTAACAGGGGGCGAGCAGTACTTC	CASSLTGGEQYF
TRBJ2-7	TRBV20-1	TRBD2	.	TGCAGTGTCAAAGGCTCCAGCGGGAGTCTTCTCGAGCAGTACTTC	CSVKGSSGSLLEQYF
TRBJ2-1	TRBV11-2	TRBD2	.	TGTGCCAGCAGCCCACTCGCGGGAGCCGTTTACAATGAGCAGTTCTTC	CASSPLAGAVYNEQFF
TRBJ1-1	TRBV2	.	few	TGTGCCAGCATGGTGAACGGGTATCGAGCTTTCTTT	CASMVNGYRAFF
TRBJ2-2	TRBV12-3/TRBV12-4	.	.	TGTGCCAGCACCACTGAGGGGCTTAGCACCGGGGAGCTGTTTTTT	CASTTEGLSTGELFF
TRBJ1-6	TRBV7-2	.	.	TGTGCCAGCAGCTCACCTATTAGCTATAATTCACCCCTCCACTTT	CASSSPISYNSPLHF
TRBJ2-7	TRBV28	.	few	TGTGCCAGCAGTTTGGGACAACCTCGCTCCTACGAGCAGTACTTC	CASSLGQPRSYEQYF
TRBJ1-3	TRBV12-3/TRBV12-4	.	.	TGTGCCAGCAGGCCTGGGGTTACTGGAAACACCATATATTTT	CASRPGVTGNTIYF
TRBJ2-3	TRBV6-6	TRBD2	.	TGTGCCAGCAGTCCACCGACTAGCGGGCACACAGATACGCAGTATTTT	CASSPPTSGHTDTQYF
TRBJ2-1	TRBV5-1	.	few	TGCGCCAGCAGCTTGCCCCGGTACAATGAGCAGTTCTTC	CASSLPRYNEQFF
TRBJ2-2	TRBV6-1	.	.	TGTGCCACCGACAGACAGAACACCGGGGAGCTGTTTTTT	CATDRQNTGELFF
TRBJ2-7	TRBV12-3/TRBV12-4	TRBD1	few	TGTGCCAGCAGTTTGGGACAGAACTACGAGCAGTACTTC	CASSLGQNYEQYF
TRBJ2-1	TRBV11-1	TRBD1	.	TGTGCCAGCAGCCCCCGACAGGGGGGGGGCAATGAGCAGTTCTTC	CASSPRQGGGNEQFF
TRBJ2-7	TRBV12-3/TRBV12-4	TRBD2	many	TGTGCCAGCAGTTTAGGGCTAGCGGGCAAGCACGAGCAGTACTTC	CASSLGLAGKHEQYF
TRBJ1-6	TRBV9	.	.	TGTGCCAGCAGCGTAGAGCCCGGAGGACCCCTCCACTTT	CASSVEPGGPLHF
TRBJ1-1	TRBV6-6	.	few	TGTGCCAGCAGTCAGGGATGGGGAATGAACACTGAAGCTTTCTTT	CASSQGWGMNTEAFF
TRBJ1-5	TRBV27	TRBD1	.	TGTGCCAGCAGTTTCTCTCCAAAGGGGGCAAAGAGTAATCAGCCCCAGCATTTT	CASSFSPKGAKSNQPQHF
TRBJ2-7	TRBV7-2	.	.	TGTGCCAGCAGCCGGGACTTTACTTCCTACGAGCAGTACTTC	CASSRDFTSYEQYF
TRBJ2-1	TRBV4-1	TRBD2	.	TGCGCCAGCAGCCAAGAGGCTAGCGGGCTGAGCTCCTACAATGAGCAGTTCTTC	CASSQEASGLSSYNEQFF
TRBJ2-3	TRBV28	TRBD2	.	TGTGCCAGCAGTTTCCCCCTAGCGGGAGGGCGGACAGATACGCAGTATTTT	CASSFPLAGGRTDTQYF
TRBJ2-1	TRBV6-5	.	.	TGTGCCAGCAGTTACGGCCTAGGGCCCTACAATGAGCAGTTCTTC	CASSYGLGPYNEQFF
TRBJ2-7	TRBV28	.	few	TGTGCCAGCAGGGGGTCGGGGACGCAGTACTTC	CASRGSGTQYF
TRBJ2-3	TRBV27	TRBD1	few	TGTGCCAGCAGTTTATGGGGACAGGGTGGCACAGATACGCAGTATTTT	CASSLWGQGGTDTQYF
TRBJ1-4	TRBV6-2/TRBV6-3	TRBD1	few	TGTGCCAGCAGTTACTCGTCGGGGACAGGGGATGAAAAACTGTTTTTT	CASSYSSGTGDEKLFF
TRBJ2-1	TRBV20-1	.	.	TGCAGTGCTCTCGCCCCCCAGGGCCTACCCTACAATGAGCAGTTCTTC	CSALAPQGLPYNEQFF
TRBJ2-5	TRBV9	.	many	TGTGCCAGCAGCGTAGTCGGAGGCCAAGAGACCCAGTACTTC	CASSVVGGQETQYF
TRBJ1-2	TRBV18	.	few	TGTGCCAGCTCACCGGGAAAAAACAGGGCTAACTATGGCTACACCTTC	CASSPGKNRANYGYTF
TRBJ2-7	TRBV7-9	TRBD2	.	TGTGCCAGCAGCTGGGGAGCGGGGCCCGGAAGCTACGAGCAGTACTTC	CASSWGAGPGSYEQYF
TRBJ2-7	TRBV30	.	.	TGTGCCTGGGCAGCGAGCTCCTACGAGCAGTACTTC	CAWAASSYEQYF
TRBJ2-7	TRBV27	TRBD1	.	TGTGCCAGCAGTCAAGGGACAGGGGGGTACTACGAGCAGTACTTC	CASSQGTGGYYEQYF
TRBJ1-1	TRBV5-5	TRBD1	few	TGTGCCAGCAGCTTGGCTGACAGGGGTATCGACACAACGGCTTTCTTT	CASSLADRGIDTTAFF
TRBJ2-7	TRBV27	.	.	TGTGCCAGCAGTTTATTGGACCAGGGGCCGAAGCCCTCCTACGAGCAGTACTTC	CASSLLDQGPKPSYEQYF